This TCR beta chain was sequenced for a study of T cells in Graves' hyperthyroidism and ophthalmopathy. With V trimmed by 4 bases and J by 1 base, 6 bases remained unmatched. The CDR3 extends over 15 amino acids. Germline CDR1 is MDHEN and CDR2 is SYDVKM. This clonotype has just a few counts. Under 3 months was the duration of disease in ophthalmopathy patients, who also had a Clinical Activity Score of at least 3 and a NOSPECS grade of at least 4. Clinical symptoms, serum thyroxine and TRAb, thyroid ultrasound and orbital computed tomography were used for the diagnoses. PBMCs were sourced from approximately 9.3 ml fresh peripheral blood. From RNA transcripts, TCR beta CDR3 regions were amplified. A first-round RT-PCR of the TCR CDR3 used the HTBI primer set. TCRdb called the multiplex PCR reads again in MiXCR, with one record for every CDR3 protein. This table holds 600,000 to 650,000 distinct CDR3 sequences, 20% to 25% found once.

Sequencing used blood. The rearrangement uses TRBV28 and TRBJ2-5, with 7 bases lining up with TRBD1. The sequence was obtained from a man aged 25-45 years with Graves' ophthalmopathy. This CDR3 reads CASSSSTGTQETQYF. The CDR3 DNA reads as TGTGCCAGCAGTTCCTCGACAGGGACCCAAGAGACCCAGTACTTC.